These 16 T cell receptor beta chains came from one sample sequenced in a study of blood T cell repertoires in COVID-19. TCRdb keeps only in-frame clones here, not all; method: immunoSEQ multiplex PCR. The table lists approximately 150,000 clones, approximately 86% of them singletons. Input material: PBMCs or T cells enriched from blood (not recorded which). These receptors all stem from a woman between 40 and 55 years old who had recovered from COVID-19.

CDR3 DNA: TGTGCCACCAGTTCCGGGAGAGCTCCCTACGAGCAGTACTTC. It encodes CATSSGRAPYEQYF. The chain links TRBV24-1 to TRBJ2-7, with a weak D call TRBD2 (6 bases). The CDR3 has 14 amino acids. Trimming took off 6 bases at V and 2 bases at J, with 13 bases between the two ends. The germline V gene encodes CDR1 KGHDR and CDR2 SFDVKD.

V and J are TRBV24-1 and TRBJ2-5; 9 bases agree with TRBD1. The CDR3 length is 15 residues. V shed 5 bases and J 6 bases; nucleotides not matched to a gene: 9. CDR1 is KGHDR and CDR2 is SFDVKD in the germline V gene. CDR3: CATSGITGGLKTQYF. The CDR3 coding sequence is TGTGCCACCAGTGGGATTACAGGGGGCTTAAAGACCCAGTACTTC.

This sequence joins TRBV30 and TRBJ2-7; D gene ambiguous. There are 15 residues in the CDR3. Trimming removed 3 bases at V and 0 bases at J, with 15 bases between. Germline loops: CDR1 GTSNPN, CDR2 SVGIG (reference sequence). The CDR3 bases are TGTGCCTGGAGCTCAACGGAGCATCCCTCCTACGAGCAGTACTTC. Protein sequence: CAWSSTEHPSYEQYF.

The genes are TRBV11-2 and TRBJ1-2; 9 positions agree with TRBD1. The CDR3 is 16 residues long. Germline trimming cut 4 bases from V and 5 bases from J; bases unmatched to any gene: 11. Germline CDR1 is SGHAT and CDR2 is FQNNGV. The CDR3 DNA follows: TGTGCCAGCAGCTCCCTAGGTGACAGGGGGGGATATGGCTACACCTTC. This sequence encodes CASSSLGDRGGYGYTF. Full variable domain (missing parts from reference TRBV11-2 and TRBJ1-2): EAGVAQSPRYKIIEKRQSVAFWCNPISGHATLYWYQQILGQGPKLLIQFQNNGVVDDSQLPKDRFSAERLKGVDSTLKIQPAKLEDSAVYLCASSSLGDRGGYGYTFGSGTRLTVV.

This clone is a singleton in its sample. V is TRBV3-1 (or the pseudogene TRBV3-2) and J is TRBJ2-1; D unresolved. CDR1 and CDR2 (germline): LGHDT, YNNKEL (reference sequence). The length of the CDR3 is 17 residues. Trimming stripped 0 bases from V and 4 bases from J, with 16 bases between. The DNA of the CDR3 is TGTGCCAGCAGCCAAGATTTGCACTCATATGAATACAATGAGCAGTTCTTC. It is translated as CASSQDLHSYEYNEQFF.

CDR3 nucleotides: TGTGCCAGCAGCCAGGGAGGGAACACTGAAGCTTTCTTT. Translated: CASSQGGNTEAFF. This chain uses TRBV11-2 with TRBJ1-1, with D possibly TRBD1 on 5 matching bases. Trimming cost V 5 bases and J 1 base, with 8 bases left between them. Germline CDR1 SGHAT, CDR2 FQNNGV. The CDR3 runs 13 residues.

This clone was seen more than once but under ten times. The chain combines TRBV3-1 (or the pseudogene TRBV3-2) with TRBJ1-6; D gene unclear. Germline CDR1 reads LGHDT; CDR2 reads YNNKEL (reference sequence). Trimming took off 1 base at V and 6 bases at J, with 10 bases between the two ends. The CDR3 covers 15 residues. The CDR3 here is CASSQGPGGNSPLHF. The CDR3 DNA follows: TGTGCCAGCAGCCAAGGCCCAGGTGGTAATTCACCCCTCCACTTT.

This chain connects TRBV29-1 to TRBJ2-1; TRBD1 is a possible D gene (6 bases). This CDR3 has 13 residues. Germline assignment: CDR1 SQVTM and CDR2 ANQGSEA. Trimming took 7 bases from V and 7 from J, leaving 17 bases between them. The CDR3 nucleotides read TGCAGCGGGTGGGACATTTCCCATAATGAGCAGTTCTTC. This codes for CSGWDISHNEQFF.

This chain uses TRBV27 with TRBJ2-3, with 8 bases matching TRBD2. The CDR3 totals 16 residues. Germline CDR1 is MNHEY and CDR2 is SMNVEV (reference sequence). V lost 2 bases to trimming and J lost 3 bases; unmatched junction nucleotides: 7. DNA for the CDR3: TGTGCCAGCAGTTTAAGGGGCGGGAGGTGGACAGATACGCAGTATTTT. Encoded protein: CASSLRGGRWTDTQYF.

This clone was detected once. The rearrangement uses TRBV4-2 and TRBJ2-2; 9 bases align to TRBD2. This CDR3 has 17 amino acids. Looked up from germline, CDR1 is LGHNA and CDR2 is YNFKEQ. After removal of 0 bases from V and 1 base from J, the junction contained 3 bases not matched to a gene. CDR3 protein: CASSQESGGLNTGELFF. CDR3 sequence (DNA): TGTGCCAGCAGCCAAGAGAGCGGGGGGTTGAACACCGGGGAGCTGTTTTTT.

The genes are TRBV24-1 and TRBJ2-1; TRBD2 matches 10 bases. This CDR3 contains 15 residues. The germline V gene encodes CDR1 KGHDR and CDR2 SFDVKD. J lost 0 bases, V lost 6 bases, and 1 base had no gene match. The CDR3 reads CATSSGRASYNEQFF. CDR3 nucleotides: TGTGCCACCAGTAGCGGGAGGGCCTCCTACAATGAGCAGTTCTTC.

This chain joins TRBV15 and TRBJ2-3; TRBD2 matches 8 bases. CDR3 length equals 16 residues. Germline assignment: CDR1 LNHNV and CDR2 YYDKDF (reference sequence). Trimming removed 3 bases from V and 1 base from J; junction bases left unmatched: 6. CDR3 nucleotides: TGTGCCACCAGCAGGCTTAGCGGGGCCCGCACAGATACGCAGTATTTT. Translation gives CATSRLSGARTDTQYF.

V gene TRBV27 combines with J gene TRBJ2-1; D is perhaps TRBD2 (7 bases). There are 14 residues in the CDR3. V was shortened by 7 bases and J by 8 bases, with 18 bases between the two germline ends. Per germline, CDR1 MNHEY and CDR2 SMNVEV (reference sequence). The CDR3: CASTPRGGLDEQFF. In DNA form, the CDR3 reads TGTGCCAGCACGCCCAGGGGAGGGTTGGATGAGCAGTTCTTC.

This chain connects TRBV9 to TRBJ2-1, with TRBD2 matching over 12 bases. The germline CDR1 and CDR2 sequences are SGDLS and YYNGEE. This CDR3 has 15 amino acids. The trim removed 3 bases at V and 3 bases at J, leaving 1 base unmatched. The CDR3 DNA reads as TGTGCCAGCAGCGGGGGACTAGCGGGCTACAATGAGCAGTTCTTC. As protein: CASSGGLAGYNEQFF.

V usage is TRBV6-4 and J usage is TRBJ2-1; 11 positions agree with TRBD2. The CDR3 is made up of 16 amino acids. The J segment lost 7 bases and the V segment lost 4 bases, leaving 9 bases of the junction unmatched. The germline CDR1 and CDR2 sequences are MRHNA and SNTAGT. The CDR3 nucleotides are TGTGCCAGCAGTGTGCTTAGCGGGGGGGCCACGAATGAGCAGTTCTTC. It encodes CASSVLSGGATNEQFF.

This chain joins TRBV5-4 and TRBJ2-5; 7 nucleotides align to TRBD2. The CDR3 sequence is 12 residues long. Germline values: CDR1 SGHNT, CDR2 YYREEE (reference sequence). V lost 4 bases to trimming and J lost 6 bases; unmatched junction nucleotides: 3. The CDR3 DNA reads TGTGCCAGCAGCCAGGGAGGGAAGACCCAGTACTTC. This encodes CASSQGGKTQYF.